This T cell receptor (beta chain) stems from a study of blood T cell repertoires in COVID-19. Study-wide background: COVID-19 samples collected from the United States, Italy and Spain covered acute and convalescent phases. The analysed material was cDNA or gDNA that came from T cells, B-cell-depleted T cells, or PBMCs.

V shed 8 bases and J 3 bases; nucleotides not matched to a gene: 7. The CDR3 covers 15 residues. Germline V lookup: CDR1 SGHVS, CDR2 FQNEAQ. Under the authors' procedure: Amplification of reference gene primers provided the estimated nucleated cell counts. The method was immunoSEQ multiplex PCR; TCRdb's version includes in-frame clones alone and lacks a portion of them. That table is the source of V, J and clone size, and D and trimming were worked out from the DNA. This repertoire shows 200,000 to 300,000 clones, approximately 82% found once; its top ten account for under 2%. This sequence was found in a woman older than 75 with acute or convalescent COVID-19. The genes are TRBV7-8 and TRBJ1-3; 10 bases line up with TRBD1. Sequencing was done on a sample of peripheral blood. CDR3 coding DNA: TGTGCCAGCGCCAGACAGGGGGCGGTTGGAAACACCATATATTTT. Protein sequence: CASARQGAVGNTIYF.